This paragraph reports one T cell receptor (beta chain). This record comes from a study of shared T cell receptors in the human thymus. CDR3 length: 16 residues. CDR1 and CDR2 from the germline V gene are SGHVS and FQNEAQ. V trimming: 5 bases; J trimming: 6 bases; junction bases outside the gene matches: 12. Profiled with immunoSEQ multiplex PCR; TCRdb holds only in-frame clones, not every one. The data contain fewer than 700,000 clones, around nine tenths of them singletons. This sample also belongs to another study, concerning human thymus T cells. That investigation notes: Congenital heart defects were the reason for the corrective surgery that the donors, healthy Finnish infants, were having. The thymus was resected at corrective cardiac surgery. There appeared to be biased usage of V and J genes in thymic and blood repertoires. Related work showed strongly overlapping thymic repertoires across unrelated individuals.

The TCR comes from a boy younger than two with a congenital heart defect. Material: thymocytes. The chain joins TRBV7-8 to TRBJ2-2; 7 bases align to TRBD1. The CDR3: CASSQRQGRIAGELFF. For the CDR3, the DNA is TGTGCCAGCAGCCAGAGACAGGGAAGGATAGCCGGGGAGCTGTTTTTT.